This T cell receptor (beta chain) is from a study of cytomegalovirus exposure and HLA in healthy donors (dated by TCRdb to about 2017). Regarding the research as a whole: An earlier analysis of 587 of the donors reported 276 Gb of sequence data and 95 million to 120 million unique TCR beta sequences obtained from about 200 million T cells. An early release covering roughly 640 HLA-typed donors comprised 250 to 350 gigabases of sequencing data and tens of millions of unique TCR sequences. Among the roughly 400 genotyped donors, about 83% belonged to the genetic ancestry cluster associated with self-reported Caucasian donors. The study aimed to test whether signatures of past pathogen exposure could be identified by cataloging public T cell receptors. The study profiled the T cell repertoires of 500 to 800 subjects by immunosequencing and related them to cytomegalovirus serostatus. Besides the first cohort of around 700 subjects, a separate validation cohort made up of 120 different subjects was used. High-throughput TCR immunosequencing, statistical association of individual TCRs with disease status, and machine learning were combined to predict cytomegalovirus infection status. A later analysis re-analyzed previously published TCR beta repertoires from 550 to 700 donors and added high-resolution HLA genotyping to study TCR occurrence patterns. Rather than drawing on any new phenotypic data, the later analysis identified candidate immune exposures from TCR beta sequences and the way those sequences occurred across donors. In an earlier analysis of roughly 600 of the donors, high-throughput TCR beta sequencing was used to judge whether each TCR beta V gene segment behaved as functional or pseudogenic. Donor age, sex, ethnicity and CMV serostatus were compiled alongside the repertoire data. A later genetic analysis used genome-wide SNP genotypes for about 65% of the roughly 700 donors, treating that subset as a discovery cohort. All discovery cohort repertoires had been generated using a single sequencing platform. HLA typing included class I and class II loci at four-digit resolution. Typing coverage differed by locus: A, B, C, DRB1 and DQB1 were typed in roughly 629-630 donors, DQA1 in 500 to 550, DPA1 in some 600, and DPB1 in approximately 450. A handful of DR-DQ haplotypes were handled as single units for association and clustering because linkage in the cohort was strong. Among 300 to 450 genotyped donors of the cohort, an average of 235,054 unique TCR beta nucleotide sequences were sequenced per donor, roughly 20% of them non-productive. What the study reported, not specific to this receptor: In this cohort, only TCR beta chains were sequenced, and detectable features were limited by the absence of alpha or paired-chain data. In a later analysis, the rate of TCR association differed among HLA loci, with DRB1 alleles having the most associated TCRs and HLA-C alleles having the fewest. Most CMV-associated TCR beta chains appeared to be HLA-restricted in a later analysis, and the HLA associations seemed to be driven largely by CMV exposure. Assigning TCR associations to individual alleles was difficult when HLA alleles, especially DR and DQ, strongly co-occurred. A total of 150 to 200 TCR beta chains were listed by the study as associated with cytomegalovirus. The authors suggested that the approach could potentially be extended to other disease states and immunological phenotypes. CMV serostatus was the only immune exposure information available for the cohort. Compared with the approximately 670-donor mean, donors in an Asian-associated ancestry cluster had fewer N-insertions in productive TCRs, according to a later genetic analysis. Three of the identified cytomegalovirus-associated TCR beta chains were confirmed in vitro to be specific for cytomegalovirus antigens. HLA typing was unavailable for some donors at each locus, so association tests used only the typed subset. Correlated functional status among segregating V segments might be attributable to linkage disequilibrium, but an unknown experimental factor could not be ruled out. An association between a missense DCLRE1C variant and V-gene and J-gene trimming of TCR beta chains was found in a later genetic analysis and replicated in an independent cohort. A later analysis reported that several top co-occurrence clusters appeared linked to parvovirus B19, influenza, CMV and Epstein-Barr virus. A group of highly shared sequence variants was considered likely to be a technical artifact of the sequencing pipeline. Specific HLA alleles were associated with over 15,000 TCR beta sequences at a false discovery rate of 0.05 in a later analysis. The classifier was reported to diagnose cytomegalovirus status with high specificity and sensitivity in both the original cohort and the validation cohort. Compared with equally common non-associated chains, HLA-associated TCR beta chains in a later analysis were more clonally expanded and had lower generation probabilities. Presence/absence analyses assumed roughly uniform sequencing depth across donors, an assumption that may not hold. In an earlier analysis of roughly 560 of the donors, most TCR beta V segments were observed in productive rearrangements about 90% or about 30% of the time, broadly matching IMGT annotations. While some public TCRs were present in many individuals, most TCR sequences turned up only very rarely across donors. A further reported finding was that TCR beta sequences accurately predicted the HLA-A and HLA-B alleles for most subjects in the first cohort. Because counts were too low, more than 15 rarely observed V segments, including chromosome 9 orphons, were left out of the earlier analysis of approximately 500 of the donors.

The cohort was made up of hundreds of healthy bone marrow donors. At the time of sampling, all cohort members were nominally healthy, though unrecorded immune exposures were likely present. The donor was CMV seronegative and was included in the group of under 450 seronegative cohort members. A peripheral blood sample was provided by each donor, and peripheral blood mononuclear cells were used for TCR beta sequencing. The Qiagen DNeasy Blood Extraction Kit was used to extract genomic DNA from the blood cell samples. Concerning this clone: Its binding antigen is unknown. No base qualities exist here, and no much larger clone lies one base off it.

Library construction relied on the immunoSEQ multiplex PCR assay. A mixture of 60 forward primers for TCR Vbeta segments and 13 reverse primers for TCR Jbeta segments was used in the multiplex PCR. The CDR3 region of rearranged TCR beta genes was amplified from genomic DNA by a multiplex PCR assay. The Illumina HiSeq System was used to sequence the amplified TCR beta libraries as 87-base-pair reads. The paper's data handling went like this. In a later analysis, roughly 80 million unique TCR beta chains were counted across the 500 to 700 repertoires, and roughly 11 million of these chains were shared by at least two donors. Raw reads were error-corrected and collapsed into unique sequences by a nearest-neighbor algorithm in which closely related sequences were merged to remove PCR and sequencing errors. V, D and J gene segments were assigned by aligning CDR3 sequences to IMGT reference sequences. For a sequence to be retained, a match of at least six nucleotides was required to both a V gene segment and a J gene segment. A rearrangement was called productive if the CDR3 had no stop codons and remained in frame with V and J, and every other rearrangement was called non-productive. CDR3 was defined by IMGT convention, running from the second conserved V-encoded cysteine to the conserved J-encoded phenylalanine. In an earlier analysis of around 570 of the donors, sequences lacking an unambiguous match to a single V gene segment were excluded. An earlier analysis of 587 of the donors classified V segments as functional when productive rearrangements were above 56.7% and as segregating when the standard deviation between donors was above 5%. To diagnose cytomegalovirus status from the catalog of TCR beta chain sequences, a statistical classification framework was built. V and J gene assignment, in a later analysis, came from comparing TCR nucleotide sequences with IMGT/GENE-DB human TR gene sequences. A later analysis assigned CDR3 sequences and most-parsimonious VDJ recombination scenarios with the TCRdist pipeline. In a later analysis, each TCR beta chain was defined by its CDR3 amino acid sequence together with its V-gene family, and reads without a unique V-gene family were excluded. In a later analysis, several hundred highly shared, low-generation-probability nucleotide sequences were removed to address suspected cross-contamination and a sequencing artifact. For each public chain, a later analysis derived a clonal expansion index from normalized ranks of inferred template counts within each repertoire. A later analysis computed generation probabilities with a VDJ recombination model fitted to out-of-frame rearrangements, and checked the results against IGoR. Hypergeometric tests were used in a later analysis to score TCR-TCR, TCR-HLA and TCR-CMV co-occurrence, with a repertoire-size bias correction applied to the TCR pairs. A later analysis estimated false discovery rates by permuting HLA or CMV assignments 20 times. In a later analysis, co-occurring TCRs were grouped using DBSCAN, and TCRdist sequence similarity was added for clustering within HLA-allele-positive subsets. Repertoires with fewer than 30,000 or more than 120,000 public chains were left out of co-occurrence clustering, as were about five repertoires with anomalous nucleotide sharing. Sourced from immuneACCESS, this table was stored by TCRdb with only in-frame sequences that have V and J called. A share of the clones is absent; for the studies checked, an unresolved V gene accounts for under half, and the remainder has no known explanation. The V and J calls and clone size were taken over from that table, and D and trimming were inferred from the DNA. The sample data list approximately 110,000 clones, and around 72% of these were observed just once. The top ten constitute less than 2.5% of the sample.

Sequencing was done on a sample of PBMCs. This receptor was identified in a man aged 25 to 40 in good health and CMV-seronegative.

The DNA is TGCGCCAGCAGCCAAAGTAGGACAGGGGGAGCAACTGAAGCTTTCTTT. Its protein is CASSQSRTGGATEAFF. Here the chain combines TRBV5-1 and TRBJ1-1, with 10 bases in between that match TRBD1. Trimming leaves V shorter by 4 bases and J shorter by 5 bases, with the junction holding 11 bases beyond the gene matches. CDR1 and CDR2, per the germline V gene, are SGHRS and YFSETQ. The cysteine opens and the phenylalanine closes a CDR3 of 16 amino acids. The kept DNA is CDR3 alone, 48 bases in frame from the first base.